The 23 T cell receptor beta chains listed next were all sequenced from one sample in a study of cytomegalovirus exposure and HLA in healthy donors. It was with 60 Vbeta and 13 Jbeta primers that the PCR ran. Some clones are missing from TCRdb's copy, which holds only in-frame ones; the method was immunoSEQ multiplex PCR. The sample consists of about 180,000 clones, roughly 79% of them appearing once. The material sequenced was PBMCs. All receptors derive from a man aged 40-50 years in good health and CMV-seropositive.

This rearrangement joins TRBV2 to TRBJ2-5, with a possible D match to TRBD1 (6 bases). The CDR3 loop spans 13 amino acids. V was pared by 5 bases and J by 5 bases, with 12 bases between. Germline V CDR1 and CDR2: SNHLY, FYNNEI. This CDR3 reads CASSYRVRETQYF. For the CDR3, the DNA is TGTGCCAGCAGTTACAGGGTTCGGGAGACCCAGTACTTC.

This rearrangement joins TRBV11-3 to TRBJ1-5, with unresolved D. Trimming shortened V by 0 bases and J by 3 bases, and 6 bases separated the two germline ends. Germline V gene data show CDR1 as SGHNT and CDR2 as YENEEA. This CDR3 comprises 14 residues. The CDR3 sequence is CASSLDRYNQPQHF. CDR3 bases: TGTGCCAGCAGCTTAGATCGTTACAATCAGCCCCAGCATTTT.

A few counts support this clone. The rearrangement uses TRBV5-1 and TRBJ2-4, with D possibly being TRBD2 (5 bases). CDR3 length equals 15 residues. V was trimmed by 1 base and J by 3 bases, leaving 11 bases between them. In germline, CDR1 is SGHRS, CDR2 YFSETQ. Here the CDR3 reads CASSLTGTDKNIQYF. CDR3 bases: TGCGCCAGCAGCTTGACGGGAACTGACAAAAACATTCAGTACTTC.

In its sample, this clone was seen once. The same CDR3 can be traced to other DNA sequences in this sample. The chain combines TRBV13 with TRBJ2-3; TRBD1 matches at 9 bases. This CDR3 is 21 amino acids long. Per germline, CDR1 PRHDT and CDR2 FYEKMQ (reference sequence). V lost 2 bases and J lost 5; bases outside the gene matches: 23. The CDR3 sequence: CASSLLRSPPPGQGWGDTQYF. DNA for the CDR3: TGTGCCAGCAGCTTACTCAGGTCTCCCCCTCCGGGACAGGGATGGGGAGATACGCAGTATTTT.

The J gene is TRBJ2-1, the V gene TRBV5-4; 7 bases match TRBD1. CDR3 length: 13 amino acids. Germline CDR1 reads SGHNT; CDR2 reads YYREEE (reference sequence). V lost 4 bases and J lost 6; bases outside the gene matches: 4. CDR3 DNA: TGTGCCAGCAGCCCGAGGACAGGCAATGAGCAGTTCTTC. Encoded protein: CASSPRTGNEQFF.

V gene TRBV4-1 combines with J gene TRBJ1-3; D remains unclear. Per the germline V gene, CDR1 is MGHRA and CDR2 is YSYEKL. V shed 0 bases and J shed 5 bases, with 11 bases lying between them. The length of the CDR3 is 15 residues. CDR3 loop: CASSQDEQARNTIYF. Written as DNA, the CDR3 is TGCGCCAGCAGCCAAGATGAGCAGGCCCGAAACACCATATATTTT.

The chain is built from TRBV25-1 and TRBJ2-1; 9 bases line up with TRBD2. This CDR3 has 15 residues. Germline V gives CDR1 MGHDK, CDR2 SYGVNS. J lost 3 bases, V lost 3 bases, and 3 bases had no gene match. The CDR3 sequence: CASSETSGYYNEQFF. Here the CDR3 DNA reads TGTGCCAGCAGTGAGACTAGCGGATACTACAATGAGCAGTTCTTC.

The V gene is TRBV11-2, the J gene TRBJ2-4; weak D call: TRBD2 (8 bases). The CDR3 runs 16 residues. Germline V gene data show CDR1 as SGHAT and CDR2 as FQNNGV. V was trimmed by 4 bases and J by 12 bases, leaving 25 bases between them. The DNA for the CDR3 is TGTGCCAGCAGCTCCCGGGGGGGGTTTCGAGGGGACAGTCAGTACTTC. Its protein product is CASSSRGGFRGDSQYF. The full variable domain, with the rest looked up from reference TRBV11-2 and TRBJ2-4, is EAGVAQSPRYKIIEKRQSVAFWCNPISGHATLYWYQQILGQGPKLLIQFQNNGVVDDSQLPKDRFSAERLKGVDSTLKIQPAKLEDSAVYLCASSSRGGFRGDSQYFGAGTRLSVL.

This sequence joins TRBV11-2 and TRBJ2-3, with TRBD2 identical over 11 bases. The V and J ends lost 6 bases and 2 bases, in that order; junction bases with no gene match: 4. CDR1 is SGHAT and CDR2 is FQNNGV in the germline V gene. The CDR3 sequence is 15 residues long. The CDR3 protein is CASSWTSGYTDTQYF. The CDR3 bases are TGTGCCAGCAGTTGGACTAGCGGGTACACAGATACGCAGTATTTT. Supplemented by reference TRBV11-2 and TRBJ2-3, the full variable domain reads EAGVAQSPRYKIIEKRQSVAFWCNPISGHATLYWYQQILGQGPKLLIQFQNNGVVDDSQLPKDRFSAERLKGVDSTLKIQPAKLEDSAVYLCASSWTSGYTDTQYFGPGTRLTVL.

Written as DNA, the CDR3 is TGCGCCAGCAGCATCAGGACAGGGTCTCAAGAGACCCAGTACTTC. Translation: CASSIRTGSQETQYF. The chain is built from TRBV5-1 and TRBJ2-5; 8 bases are a match to TRBD1. Germline V gene lookup returns CDR1 SGHRS and CDR2 YFSETQ. The ends lost 4 bases at V and 2 bases at J; junction bases unmatched: 7. The CDR3 runs 15 residues.

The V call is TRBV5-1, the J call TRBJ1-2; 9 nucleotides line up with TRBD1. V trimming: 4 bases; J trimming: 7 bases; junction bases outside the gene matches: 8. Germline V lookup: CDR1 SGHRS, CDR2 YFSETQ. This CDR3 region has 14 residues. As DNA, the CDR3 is TGCGCCAGCAGCACCCGACAGGGACAGGGTGGCTACACCTTC. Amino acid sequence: CASSTRQGQGGYTF.

CDR3 coding DNA: TGTGCCAGCAGCCAAGATGGGGCGCGGGGCGGGCTCGCCTACGAGCAGTACTTC. Its translation: CASSQDGARGGLAYEQYF. This chain links TRBV4-2 with TRBJ2-7; D possibly corresponds to TRBD2 (6 bases). With 0 bases removed from V and 2 bases from J, the gap between germline ends came to 20 bases. This CDR3 has 18 residues. Germline CDR1 and CDR2: LGHNA and YNFKEQ.

CDR3 sequence: CAWTRYAGGDEKLFF. In DNA form, the CDR3 reads TGTGCCTGGACGCGCTATGCAGGGGGAGATGAAAAACTGTTTTTT. The chain carries TRBV30 and TRBJ1-4; 7 nucleotides agree with TRBD1. This CDR3 has 15 amino acids. CDR1 GTSNPN and CDR2 SVGIG come from the germline V gene (reference sequence). V shed 4 bases, J shed 6 bases, and the junction held 11 bases outside the gene matches. The full variable domain, its missing parts supplied by reference TRBV30 and TRBJ1-4, is SQTIHQWPATLVQPVGSPLSLECTVEGTSNPNLYWYRQAAGRGLQLLFYSVGIGQISSEVPQNLSASRPQDRQFILSSKKLLLSDSGFYLCAWTRYAGGDEKLFFGSGTQLSVL.

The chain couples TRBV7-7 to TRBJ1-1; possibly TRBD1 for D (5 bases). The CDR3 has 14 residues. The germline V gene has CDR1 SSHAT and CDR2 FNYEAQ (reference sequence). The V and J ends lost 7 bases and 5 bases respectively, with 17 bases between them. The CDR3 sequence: CASTGAGYFTEAFF. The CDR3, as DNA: TGTGCCAGCACTGGGGCGGGGTATTTTACTGAAGCTTTCTTT.

CDR3 nucleotides: TGTGCCAGCAGTTCTCCCGGGACAGGGAATTCACCCCTCCACTTT. Its protein is CASSSPGTGNSPLHF. The chain employs TRBV28 and TRBJ1-6; 9 bases align to TRBD1. V trimming: 4 bases; J trimming: 7 bases; junction bases outside the gene matches: 5. Germline-derived CDR1 and CDR2 are MDHEN and SYDVKM. CDR3 length: 15 amino acids.

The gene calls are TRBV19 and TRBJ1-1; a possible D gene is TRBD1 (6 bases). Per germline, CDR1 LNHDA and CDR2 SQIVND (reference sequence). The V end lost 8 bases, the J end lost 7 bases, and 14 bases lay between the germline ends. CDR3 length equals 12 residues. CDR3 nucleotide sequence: TGTGCCAGTGACATCAGGGGCGGTGAAGCTTTCTTT. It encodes CASDIRGGEAFF.

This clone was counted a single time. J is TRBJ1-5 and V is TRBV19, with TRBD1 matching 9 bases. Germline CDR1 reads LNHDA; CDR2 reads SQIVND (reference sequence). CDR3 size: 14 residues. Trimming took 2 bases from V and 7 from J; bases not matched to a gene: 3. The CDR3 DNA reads TGTGCCAGTAGTATAATGACAGGGGGACAGCCCCAGCATTTT. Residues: CASSIMTGGQPQHF.

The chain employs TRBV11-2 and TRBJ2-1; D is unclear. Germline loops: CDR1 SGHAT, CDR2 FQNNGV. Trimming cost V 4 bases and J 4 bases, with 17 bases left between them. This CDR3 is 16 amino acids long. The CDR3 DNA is TGTGCCAGCAGCTCAGGATCCTCAATACGATACAATGAGCAGTTCTTC. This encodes CASSSGSSIRYNEQFF.

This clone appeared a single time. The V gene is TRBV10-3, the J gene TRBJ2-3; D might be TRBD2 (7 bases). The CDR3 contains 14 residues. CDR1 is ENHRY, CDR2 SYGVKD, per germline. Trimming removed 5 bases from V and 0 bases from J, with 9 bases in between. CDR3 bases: TGTGCCATCAGTCGGGGGGCTAGCACAGATACGCAGTATTTT. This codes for CAISRGASTDTQYF.

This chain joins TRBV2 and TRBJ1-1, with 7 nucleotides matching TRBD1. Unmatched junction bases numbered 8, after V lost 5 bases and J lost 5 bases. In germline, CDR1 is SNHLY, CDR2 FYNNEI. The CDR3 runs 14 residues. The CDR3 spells CASSTDRSRTEAFF. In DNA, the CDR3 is TGTGCCAGCAGTACGGACAGGAGTAGGACTGAAGCTTTCTTT. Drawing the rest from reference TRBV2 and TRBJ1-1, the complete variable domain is EPEVTQTPSHQVTQMGQEVILRCVPISNHLYFYWYRQILGQKVEFLVSFYNNEISEKSEIFDDQFSVERPDGSNFTLKIRSTKLEDSAMYFCASSTDRSRTEAFFGQGTRLTVV.

For the CDR3, the DNA is TGTGCCAGCAGCTTAGATTCGGTTTATAATTCACCCCTCCACTTT. Translated, it gives CASSLDSVYNSPLHF. J is TRBJ1-6 and V is TRBV7-2; no clear D gene. CDR3 length: 15 residues. The germline V and J ends were trimmed by 1 base and 4 bases, with 8 bases remaining between them. From germline, CDR1 is SGHTA and CDR2 FQGNSA.

The CDR3 nucleotides are TGTGCCAGCTCACCAGGCACTAGCGGGGTCTACGAGCAGTACTTC. Encoded protein: CASSPGTSGVYEQYF. This chain joins TRBV18 and TRBJ2-7; 10 nucleotides match TRBD2. V lost 2 bases to trimming and J lost 3 bases; unmatched junction nucleotides: 4. This CDR3 is 15 amino acids long. CDR1 is KGHSH, CDR2 LQKENI, per germline. Full variable domain (rest looked up from reference TRBV18 and TRBJ2-7): NAGVMQNPRHLVRRRGQEARLRCSPMKGHSHVYWYRQLPEEGLKFMVYLQKENIIDESGMPKERFSAEFPKEGPSILRIQQVVRGDSAAYFCASSPGTSGVYEQYFGPGTRLTVT.

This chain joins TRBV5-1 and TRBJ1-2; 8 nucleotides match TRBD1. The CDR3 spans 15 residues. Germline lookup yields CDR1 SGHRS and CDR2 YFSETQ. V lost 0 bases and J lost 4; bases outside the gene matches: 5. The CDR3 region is CASSLVQGAIYGYTF. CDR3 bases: TGCGCCAGCAGCTTGGTGCAGGGGGCGATCTATGGCTACACCTTC.